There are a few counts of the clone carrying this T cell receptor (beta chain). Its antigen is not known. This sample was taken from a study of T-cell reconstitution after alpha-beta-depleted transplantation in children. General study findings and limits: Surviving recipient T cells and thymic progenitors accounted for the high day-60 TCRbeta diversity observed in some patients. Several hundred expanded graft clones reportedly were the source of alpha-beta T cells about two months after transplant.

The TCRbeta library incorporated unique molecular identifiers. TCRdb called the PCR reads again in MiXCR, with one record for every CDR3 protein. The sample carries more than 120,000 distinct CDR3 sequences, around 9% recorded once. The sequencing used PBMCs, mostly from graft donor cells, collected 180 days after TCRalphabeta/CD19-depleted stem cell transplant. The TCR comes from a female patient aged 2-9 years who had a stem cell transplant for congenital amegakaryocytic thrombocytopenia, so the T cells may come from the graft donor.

CDR3 region: CASSSSRIGGIPYEQYF. CDR3 DNA: TGTGCCAGCAGCTCAAGTAGGATAGGGGGGATCCCCTACGAGCAGTACTTC. The rearrangement joins TRBV28 to TRBJ2-7; either TRBD1 or TRBD2 may fit D (6 bases each). Germline lookup yields CDR1 MDHEN and CDR2 SYDVKM. Between the trimmed V and J ends, which lost 6 bases and 2 bases, there was a span of 23 bases. This CDR3 region has 17 residues.